There are many counts of the clone carrying this T cell receptor beta chain. This specimen belongs to a study of T-cell memory formation after mild COVID-19. The CDR3 consists of 14 residues. The junction had 4 bases not matched to a gene; V was cut back by 4 bases and J by 5 bases. Each CDR3 protein gets one entry after TCRdb re-called the 5' RACE reads with MiXCR. Here the sample spans 300,000 to 350,000 distinct CDR3 sequences, 19% being singletons. This TCR came from a man between 18 and 35 years old who had mild COVID-19 (a few samples of this study predate the infection). Cell type and time point are not known. Sequenced input: PBMCs or a T cell subset sorted from them (not recorded which). The rearrangement uses TRBV12-3 or TRBV12-4 and TRBJ2-1, with TRBD1 matching 8 bases. CDR3 region: CASSSGQGNNEQFF. The CDR3 DNA sequence: TGTGCCAGCAGTTCCGGACAGGGAAACAATGAGCAGTTCTTC.